This T cell receptor (beta chain) was observed in a study of blood T cell repertoires in COVID-19. At the level of the study: COVID-19 samples collected from the United States, Italy and Spain covered acute and convalescent phases. T cells, B-cell-depleted T cells, or PBMCs supplied cDNA or gDNA.

Per the authors' pipeline: Nucleated cell number was recorded as an estimate derived from reference gene primer amplification. Here immunoSEQ multiplex PCR was the method, and the copy in TCRdb shows in-frame clones only, minus some. V and J calls and clone size come straight from that table; D and trimming were deduced from the DNA. The sample yields about 150,000 clones, 65% to 85% seen once. In germline, CDR1 is KGHSH, CDR2 LQKENI. The CDR3 totals 15 residues. The V segment lost 0 bases and the J segment 3 bases; nucleotides outside the gene matches: 2. This receptor was taken from a man in his 60s with active or convalescent COVID-19. What was sequenced was peripheral blood. The V gene is TRBV18, the J gene TRBJ2-3; 8 bases map to TRBD2. CDR3 amino acids: CASSPPSGGTDTQYF. The CDR3 region has the DNA TGTGCCAGCTCACCACCAAGCGGGGGAACAGATACGCAGTATTTT.